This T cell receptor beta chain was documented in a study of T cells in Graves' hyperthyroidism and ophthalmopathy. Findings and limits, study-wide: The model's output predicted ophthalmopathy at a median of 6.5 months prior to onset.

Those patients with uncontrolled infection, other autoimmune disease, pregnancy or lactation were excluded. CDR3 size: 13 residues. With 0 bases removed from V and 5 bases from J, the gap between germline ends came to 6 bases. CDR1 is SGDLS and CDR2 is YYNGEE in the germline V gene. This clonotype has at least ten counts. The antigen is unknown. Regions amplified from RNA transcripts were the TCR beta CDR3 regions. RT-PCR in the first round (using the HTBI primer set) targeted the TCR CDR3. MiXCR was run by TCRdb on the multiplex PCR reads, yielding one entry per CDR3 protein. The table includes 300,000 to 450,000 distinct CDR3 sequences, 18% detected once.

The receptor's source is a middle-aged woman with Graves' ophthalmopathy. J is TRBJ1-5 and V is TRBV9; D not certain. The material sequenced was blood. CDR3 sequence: CASSVGIDQPQHF. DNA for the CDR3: TGTGCCAGCAGCGTAGGGATAGATCAGCCCCAGCATTTT. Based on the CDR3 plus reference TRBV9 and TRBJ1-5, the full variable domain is DSGVTQTPKHLITATGQRVTLRCSPRSGDLSVYWYQQSLDQGLQFLIQYYNGEERAKGNILERFSAQQFPDLHSELNLSSLELGDSALYFCASSVGIDQPQHFGDGTRLSIL.